These 28 T cell receptor beta chains share one sample of origin, sequenced in a study of T cells in Graves' hyperthyroidism and ophthalmopathy. Amplification of TCR beta CDR3 regions used RNA as the template. The HTBI primer set drove a first-round RT-PCR of the TCR CDR3. TCRdb fed the multiplex PCR reads into MiXCR, producing one record per CDR3 protein. The data show over 350,000 distinct CDR3 sequences, around 15% seen once. Sequenced: blood. These receptors were obtained from a man between 18 and 35 years old with Graves' ophthalmopathy.

Remarks on this clonotype: Possible read error: a much larger clone is one base away. The chain recombines TRBV12-5 with TRBJ2-5; D is ambiguous. The CDR3 covers 13 residues. Per the germline V gene, CDR1 is LGHNT and CDR2 is FRNRAP. V was cut by 2 bases and J by 3 bases, with 7 bases left in between. The DNA of the CDR3 is TGTGCTAGTGGTTTGCGTTGGGAAGAGACCCAGTACTTC. Residues: CASGLRWEETQYF.

The rearrangement joins TRBV20-1 to TRBJ2-5; D is ambiguous. The germline CDR1 and CDR2 sequences are DFQATT and SNEGSKA (reference sequence). This CDR3 has 12 residues. The V end lost 3 bases, the J end lost 1 base, and 6 bases lay between the germline ends. CDR3 in DNA: TGCAGTGCTAGGACGCTCCAAGAGACCCAGTACTTC. The encoded protein is CSARTLQETQYF.

The chain is built from TRBV5-1 and TRBJ1-2; D gene unclear. Per the germline V gene, CDR1 is SGHRS and CDR2 is YFSETQ. This CDR3 contains 15 residues. V gave up 4 bases and J gave up 0 bases, with 13 bases separating them. The chain's CDR3 is CASSNAEGANYGYTF. The CDR3 nucleotides are TGCGCCAGCAGCAACGCTGAAGGAGCTAACTATGGCTACACCTTC.

There are many counts of this clonotype. This chain joins TRBV11-2 and TRBJ2-7; D remains unclear. V was pared by 1 base and J by 2 bases, with 9 bases between. Germline V gene data show CDR1 as SGHAT and CDR2 as FQNNGV. This CDR3 contains 14 residues. CDR3 DNA sequence: TGTGCCAGCAGCTTAGGGCAGGACCCCTACGAGCAGTACTTC. Translation: CASSLGQDPYEQYF.

This clonotype was seen many times. This rearrangement joins TRBV7-9 to TRBJ2-1; D perhaps matches TRBD2 (7 bases). Trimming took 0 bases from V and 5 from J, leaving 11 bases between them. This CDR3 has 15 amino acids. Per germline, CDR1 SEHNR and CDR2 FQNEAQ (reference sequence). This CDR3 is CASSLAGGGDNEQFF. Here the CDR3 DNA reads TGTGCCAGCAGCTTAGCGGGAGGGGGGGACAATGAGCAGTTCTTC.

The chain links TRBV7-9 to TRBJ1-6; D remains unclear. This CDR3 is built from 15 residues. Looked up from germline, CDR1 is SEHNR and CDR2 is FQNEAQ (reference sequence). V was trimmed by 1 base and J by 10 bases, leaving 14 bases between them. DNA for the CDR3: TGTGCCAGCAGCTTAGGGGAGGCAGCGAGCTCACCCCTCCACTTT. This encodes CASSLGEAASSPLHF.

This clonotype was seen just once. The chain is built from TRBV5-1 and TRBJ1-6; TRBD1 agrees at 7 bases. The CDR3 is made up of 13 amino acids. Germline values: CDR1 SGHRS, CDR2 YFSETQ. The J segment lost 8 bases and the V segment lost 3 bases, leaving 2 bases of the junction unmatched. The chain's CDR3 is CASSYTGDSPLHF. The CDR3 DNA is TGCGCCAGCAGCTACACAGGGGATTCACCCCTCCACTTT.

This chain connects TRBV19 to TRBJ1-1; D possibly corresponds to TRBD1 (6 bases). Germline V gives CDR1 LNHDA, CDR2 SQIVND (reference sequence). V was trimmed by 4 bases and J by 2 bases, leaving 17 bases between them. This CDR3 comprises 16 residues. The CDR3: CASSTGEGLSNTEAFF. In DNA form, the CDR3 reads TGTGCCAGTAGTACAGGGGAAGGATTGTCTAACACTGAAGCTTTCTTT.

Ten or more counts support this clonotype. This chain joins TRBV7-2 and TRBJ1-6; no firm D call. CDR1 is SGHTA, CDR2 FQGNSA, per germline. V lost 5 bases, J lost 12 bases, and 14 bases lay in between. The CDR3 spans 13 residues. The CDR3 region has the DNA TGTGCCAGCAGCGTACCCCTGATTTTACCCCTCCACTTT. This codes for CASSVPLILPLHF.

This clonotype was seen only a few times. Since a much larger clone is just one base distant, this may be a read error. The gene calls are TRBV20-1 and TRBJ1-2, with TRBD1 matching 9 bases. Germline loops: CDR1 DFQATT, CDR2 SNEGSKA (reference sequence). This CDR3 is 15 amino acids long. This CDR3 is CSARDRDRVDYDYTF. For the CDR3, the DNA is TGCAGTGCTAGAGACCGGGACAGGGTCGACTATGACTACACCTTC.

DNA of the CDR3: TGCGCCAGCAGCCAACCCCGACTAGCAAATGAGCAGTTCTTC. Protein product: CASSQPRLANEQFF. V is TRBV4-1 and J is TRBJ2-1; 7 bases align to TRBD2. Looked up from germline, CDR1 is MGHRA and CDR2 is YSYEKL. The CDR3 runs 14 residues. Trimming removed 2 bases from V and 7 bases from J; junction bases left unmatched: 5.

Points on this clonotype: A much larger clone differs from this one at a single base, so this may be a read error. This chain links TRBV6-1 with TRBJ1-1; 7 nucleotides line up with TRBD1. Per the germline V gene, CDR1 is MNHNS and CDR2 is SASEGT. The CDR3 runs 15 residues. The J segment lost 3 bases and the V segment lost 5 bases, leaving 9 bases of the junction unmatched. The CDR3 loop is CASSYWDTGDTEAFF. CDR3 sequence (DNA): TGTGCCAGCAGTTATTGGGATACAGGGGACACTGAAGCTTTCTTT.

Ten or more counts support this clonotype. The V call is TRBV13, the J call TRBJ2-5, with TRBD2 matching 9 bases. CDR1 is PRHDT, CDR2 FYEKMQ, per germline (reference sequence). V was clipped by 0 bases and J by 5 bases; unmatched bases: 4. CDR3 size: 15 residues. Here the CDR3 DNA reads TGTGCCAGCAGCTTAGGGATTAGCGGGGGTGAGACCCAGTACTTC. Residues: CASSLGISGGETQYF.

As for this clonotype: A junction boundary mismatches the germline segment, possibly from a read error. This chain uses TRBV3-1 with TRBJ1-1, with a weak D call TRBD1 (6 bases). CDR3 length: 18 amino acids. Germline V gene data show CDR1 as LGHDT and CDR2 as YNNKEL (reference sequence). The DNA of the CDR3 is TGTGTCAGCAGCCAAGCTTGGACAGTCCCCCATATGAACACTGAAGCTTTCTTT. Translating it yields CVSSQAWTVPHMNTEAFF.

This clonotype was observed many times. V and J are TRBV5-1 and TRBJ1-1, with D possibly being TRBD1 (6 bases). Germline V gene data show CDR1 as SGHRS and CDR2 as YFSETQ. The V gene lost 4 bases and the J gene lost 3 bases, with 7 bases spanning the gap. The CDR3 sequence is 12 residues long. The CDR3 DNA is TGCGCCAGCAGCCCAGGGGACACTGAAGCTTTCTTT. Protein: CASSPGDTEAFF.

This clonotype was counted only a few times. The rearrangement links TRBV12-3 or TRBV12-4 to TRBJ2-7; D is ambiguous. There are 13 residues in the CDR3. Trimming pared 0 bases from V and 6 bases from J, leaving 9 bases between. In nucleotides, the CDR3 is TGTGCCAGCAGTTTAGCAAAAACCGCCGAGCAGTACTTC. Its translation is CASSLAKTAEQYF.

The rearrangement links TRBV16 to TRBJ1-2, with 8 bases fitting TRBD1. V shed 3 bases, J shed 5 bases, and the junction held 5 bases outside the gene matches. The germline CDR1 and CDR2 sequences are KGHSY and FQNENV. The CDR3 runs 14 residues. CDR3 sequence (DNA): TGTGCCAGCAGCCATTACAGGGGGAAGTATGGCTACACCTTC. Translated: CASSHYRGKYGYTF.

This clonotype was counted at least ten times. The rearrangement joins TRBV5-1 to TRBJ2-1; 8 bases agree with TRBD1. In germline, CDR1 is SGHRS, CDR2 YFSETQ. V lost 0 bases, J lost 9 bases, and 5 bases stayed unmatched. CDR3 length: 14 residues. The CDR3 loop reads CASSLGQGTSEQFF. CDR3 DNA: TGCGCCAGCAGCTTGGGACAGGGGACCTCTGAGCAGTTCTTC.

This clonotype was detected a few times. This rearrangement joins TRBV9 to TRBJ2-2, with a possible D match to TRBD1 (6 bases). This CDR3 contains 16 residues. In germline, CDR1 is SGDLS, CDR2 YYNGEE. V was shortened by 2 bases and J by 4 bases, with 15 bases between the two germline ends. As DNA, the CDR3 is TGTGCCAGCAGCGTCCTTCCGTGGGGGCCCACCGGGGAGCTGTTTTTT. Translated: CASSVLPWGPTGELFF.

The J gene is TRBJ2-2, the V gene TRBV9; 10 positions match TRBD2. The germline V gene encodes CDR1 SGDLS and CDR2 YYNGEE. The CDR3 is 16 amino acids. The V segment lost 3 bases and the J segment 3 bases; nucleotides outside the gene matches: 5. The CDR3: CASSALAGVDTGELFF. The DNA for the CDR3 is TGTGCCAGCAGCGCCCTAGCGGGAGTTGACACCGGGGAGCTGTTTTTT.

This clonotype was counted ten times or more. The chain recombines TRBV20-1 with TRBJ2-3, with D possibly matching TRBD2 (6 bases). This CDR3 contains 15 residues. The germline V gene encodes CDR1 DFQATT and CDR2 SNEGSKA (reference sequence). The CDR3: CRPVLSSGSTDTQYF. The CDR3 region has the DNA TGCAGGCCCGTCTTGAGTAGCGGCAGCACAGATACGCAGTATTTT.

In this sample, this clonotype turned up many times. The chain employs TRBV7-8 and TRBJ1-3; D unclear. The CDR3 contains 15 residues. Trimming took 5 bases from V and 0 from J, leaving 11 bases between them. The germline CDR1 and CDR2 sequences are SGHVS and FQNEAQ. The CDR3, as DNA: TGTGCCAGCAGCCAACGACTGAACTCTGGAAACACCATATATTTT. Protein: CASSQRLNSGNTIYF. Full variable domain (missing parts from reference TRBV7-8 and TRBJ1-3): GAGVSQSPRYKVAKRGQDVALRCDPISGHVSLFWYQQALGQGPEFLTYFQNEAQLDKSGLPSDRFFAERPEGSVSTLKIQRTQQEDSAVYLCASSQRLNSGNTIYFGEGSWLTVV.

This chain connects TRBV19 to TRBJ1-2; D is unclear. Germline CDR1 LNHDA, CDR2 SQIVND (reference sequence). Trimming shortened V by 6 bases and J by 7 bases, and 21 bases separated the two germline ends. CDR3 size: 15 residues. The CDR3 loop is CASRDHAGVDFGYTF. For the CDR3, the DNA is TGTGCCAGTAGGGACCACGCGGGAGTGGACTTTGGCTACACCTTC.

The genes are TRBV12-3 or TRBV12-4 and TRBJ2-5; D may be TRBD2 (5 bases). The CDR3 consists of 14 residues. Trimming pared 5 bases from V and 6 bases from J, leaving 16 bases between. The CDR3 nucleotides read TGTGCCAGCAGTCTATATGAGCGGCGAAAGACCCAGTACTTC. It is translated as CASSLYERRKTQYF.

This clonotype came up once. The chain couples TRBV29-1 to TRBJ2-7, with D hard to call. V was trimmed by 3 bases and J by 4 bases, leaving 7 bases between them. Germline-derived CDR1 and CDR2 are SQVTM and ANQGSEA. This CDR3 has 11 amino acids. This chain's CDR3 is CSVERQYEQYF. CDR3 coding DNA: TGCAGCGTTGAGCGCCAGTACGAGCAGTACTTC.

This clonotype was recorded at least ten times. This sequence joins TRBV5-1 and TRBJ2-1; 14 bases match TRBD2. The germline V gene encodes CDR1 SGHRS and CDR2 YFSETQ. The CDR3 runs to 17 residues. Losses at the gene ends were 4 bases for V and 4 bases for J; bases not matched to a gene: 7. CDR3 in DNA: TGCGCCAGCAGCCCGTATGGACTAGCGGGAGGATACAATGAGCAGTTCTTC. Its protein product is CASSPYGLAGGYNEQFF.

This chain joins TRBV7-9 and TRBJ1-4; 7 bases map to TRBD1. V was pared by 5 bases and J by 6 bases, with 6 bases of the junction left unmatched. CDR1 is SEHNR and CDR2 is FQNEAQ in the germline V gene (reference sequence). This CDR3 is built from 14 residues. The CDR3 nucleotides read TGTGCCAGCAGCCCCCACAGGGGAGATGAAAAACTGTTTTTT. This codes for CASSPHRGDEKLFF.

This clonotype came up a few times. The gene calls are TRBV27 and TRBJ2-7; 15 bases are a match to TRBD2. V gave up 2 bases and J gave up 2 bases; unmatched junction bases: 7. CDR1 is MNHEY, CDR2 SMNVEV, per germline (reference sequence). The CDR3 is 18 residues long. CDR3 in amino acids: CASSLEGLAGGLPYEQYF. The CDR3 coding sequence is TGTGCCAGCAGTTTAGAGGGACTAGCGGGAGGCTTACCCTACGAGCAGTACTTC.